This TCR beta chain derives from a study of shared clonotypes between healthy human individuals. Study-wide context: A couple of women and three men aged 18 to 49 made up the donors. Study results and caveats: Clonotypes shared by all four donors outscored non-shared clonotypes in generation probability. Since donors were few, the genetic and exposure-history diversity represented was limited.

Germline lookup yields CDR1 SGHTA and CDR2 FQGNSA. The CDR3 consists of 15 residues. The ends were cut back, 2 bases at V and 2 bases at J, with 10 bases in the middle. The repertoire was sequenced with immunoSEQ multiplex PCR; TCRdb's copy has only in-frame clones and lacks some. Of about 340,000 clones listed, around 67% were seen once; the top ten hold roughly a tenth. This clone was recorded only once. Its target is unknown. It was into CD45RA+ naive and CD45RA-negative memory subsets that the CD4+ cells were split. This TCR came from a man aged 25-45 years in good health. J is TRBJ1-3 and V is TRBV7-2; D unresolved. The source material was memory CD4+ T cells sorted from blood. Subset noted: CD45RA-negative fraction. The CDR3 loop reads CASSLMSRTGNTIYF. In DNA form, the CDR3 reads TGTGCCAGCAGCTTAATGTCACGGACTGGAAACACCATATATTTT.